Shown below are 31 T cell receptor beta chains from a single sample sequenced in a study of blood T cell repertoires in COVID-19. Produced via immunoSEQ multiplex PCR; TCRdb's table is partial and in-frame only. The sample comprises 150,000 to 200,000 clones, 65% to 80% of which are singletons, and less than 20% rests with the top ten. The sample comprised PBMCs or T cells enriched from blood (not recorded which). These receptors were obtained from a woman between 45 and 60 years old with acute COVID-19.

This clone showed up just a few times. The chain is built from TRBV9 and TRBJ2-3; TRBD2 matches 8 bases. CDR1 SGDLS and CDR2 YYNGEE come from the germline V gene. The junction had 4 bases not matched to a gene; V was cut back by 4 bases and J by 0 bases. The CDR3 has 15 amino acids. The CDR3 sequence: CASSPLAGSTDTQYF. The CDR3 DNA sequence: TGTGCCAGCAGCCCCCTAGCGGGTAGCACAGATACGCAGTATTTT.

This chain uses TRBV27 with TRBJ2-1; no definite D call. Trimming took 1 base from V and 7 from J, leaving 8 bases between them. Germline assignment: CDR1 MNHEY and CDR2 SMNVEV (reference sequence). This CDR3 spans 13 amino acids. CDR3 residues: CASSLFARNEQFF. CDR3 DNA sequence: TGTGCCAGCAGTTTATTCGCACGGAATGAGCAGTTCTTC.

The chain recombines TRBV7-9 with TRBJ1-1, with D possibly being TRBD1 (5 bases). V was clipped by 5 bases and J by 7 bases, with 11 bases between them. CDR1 and CDR2 (germline): SEHNR, FQNEAQ (reference sequence). This CDR3 is built from 12 residues. CDR3 sequence (DNA): TGTGCCAGCAGCGTGACAGATATTGAAGCTTTCTTT. Translation gives CASSVTDIEAFF.

This CDR3 reads CASSLGDRAYYTGELFF. CDR3 DNA: TGTGCCAGCAGCTTAGGGGACAGGGCCTACTACACCGGGGAGCTGTTTTTT. The chain recombines TRBV7-2 with TRBJ2-2; 9 nucleotides line up with TRBD1. Trimming at V came to 1 base and at J to 3 bases, leaving 6 bases not matched to a gene. Germline V gene data show CDR1 as SGHTA and CDR2 as FQGNSA. This CDR3 contains 17 residues.

This chain connects TRBV19 to TRBJ1-6, with 7 bases that match TRBD1. The length of the CDR3 is 14 residues. V lost 5 bases, J lost 7 bases, and 5 bases stayed unmatched. The germline V gene has CDR1 LNHDA and CDR2 SQIVND (reference sequence). CDR3: CASSPDRLNSPLHF. The DNA for the CDR3 is TGTGCCAGTAGTCCGGACAGGCTGAATTCACCCCTCCACTTT.

There are a few counts of this clone. The chain joins TRBV10-2 to TRBJ2-7; 8 nucleotides line up with TRBD1. V lost 6 bases to trimming and J lost 4 bases; unmatched junction nucleotides: 14. This CDR3 has 16 amino acids. Germline V gene sequence: CDR1 WSHSY, CDR2 SAAADI. CDR3 sequence (DNA): TGCGCCAGCAGGAGGGGCCTTCAGGGGGCTGGGTACGAGCAGTACGTC. Amino acid sequence: CASRRGLQGAGYEQYV.

J is TRBJ2-1 and V is TRBV3-1 (or the pseudogene TRBV3-2); D is ambiguous. V lost 0 bases, J lost 10 bases, and 16 bases lay in between. The CDR3 extends over 15 amino acids. Germline lookup yields CDR1 LGHDT and CDR2 YNNKEL (reference sequence). CDR3: CASSQDLITNHEQFF. As DNA, the CDR3 is TGTGCCAGCAGCCAAGATCTGATCACTAACCACGAGCAGTTCTTC.

This clone was found a few times. The chain carries TRBV10-3 and TRBJ2-7; 9 nucleotides line up with TRBD1. Germline values: CDR1 ENHRY, CDR2 SYGVKD. This CDR3 comprises 15 residues. The V segment lost 4 bases and the J segment 3 bases; nucleotides outside the gene matches: 7. This CDR3 is CAISGGTGWDYEQYV. The CDR3 DNA reads as TGTGCCATCAGTGGCGGGACAGGGTGGGACTACGAGCAGTACGTC.

V is TRBV11-2 and J is TRBJ1-1; a weak D match, TRBD1 (6 bases). Germline V gene lookup returns CDR1 SGHAT and CDR2 FQNNGV. Trimming shortened V by 5 bases and J by 7 bases, and 11 bases separated the two germline ends. The length of the CDR3 is 12 residues. The CDR3 protein is CASSPGTFEAFF. The CDR3 region has the DNA TGTGCCAGCAGCCCAGGGACATTTGAAGCTTTCTTT.

This chain links TRBV3-1 (or the pseudogene TRBV3-2) with TRBJ1-3; the D is unclear. This CDR3 contains 16 residues. CDR1 and CDR2 from the germline V gene are LGHDT and YNNKEL (reference sequence). The V end lost 2 bases, the J end lost 0 bases, and 11 bases lay between the germline ends. The CDR3 DNA is TGTGCCAGCAGCCAAAAAGCGGGGTTCTCTGGAAACACCATATATTTT. It translates to CASSQKAGFSGNTIYF.

The gene calls are TRBV19 and TRBJ2-1, with TRBD1 matching over 8 bases. CDR1 is LNHDA and CDR2 is SQIVND in the germline V gene (reference sequence). The CDR3 extends over 16 amino acids. Germline trimming cut 0 bases from V and 8 bases from J; bases unmatched to any gene: 9. CDR3 in amino acids: CASSIDRWTGFDEQFF. CDR3 nucleotides: TGTGCCAGTAGTATAGATCGATGGACAGGGTTCGATGAGCAGTTCTTC.

The V gene is TRBV7-6, the J gene TRBJ2-2; weak D call: TRBD2 (6 bases). Germline V gives CDR1 SGHVS, CDR2 FNYEAQ. This CDR3 region has 13 residues. V lost 3 bases to trimming and J lost 5 bases, with 7 bases between them. CDR3 residues: CASSFGGTGELFF. The CDR3 DNA follows: TGTGCCAGCAGCTTCGGGGGTACCGGGGAGCTGTTTTTT.

This sequence joins TRBV5-6 and TRBJ1-3; 7 positions agree with TRBD1. Germline assignment: CDR1 SGHDT and CDR2 YYEEEE. The J segment lost 4 bases and the V segment lost 3 bases, leaving 1 base of the junction unmatched. The CDR3 runs 13 residues. This CDR3 is CASSSDRGNTIYF. CDR3 nucleotides: TGTGCCAGCAGCTCGGACAGGGGAAACACCATATATTTT. Supplemented by reference TRBV5-6 and TRBJ1-3, the full variable domain reads DAGVTQSPTHLIKTRGQQVTLRCSPKSGHDTVSWYQQALGQGPQFIFQYYEEEERQRGNFPDRFSGHQFPNYSSELNVNALLLGDSALYLCASSSDRGNTIYFGEGSWLTVV.

This chain connects TRBV3-1 (or the pseudogene TRBV3-2) to TRBJ1-1; tentative D call: TRBD1 (5 bases). Between the trimmed V and J ends, which lost 3 bases and 8 bases, there was a span of 13 bases. Per the germline V gene, CDR1 is LGHDT and CDR2 is YNNKEL (reference sequence). This CDR3 region has 13 residues. In DNA form, the CDR3 reads TGTGCCAGCAGCCAGATAAACCAGGGAGAAGCTTTCTTT. It specifies CASSQINQGEAFF.

This clone showed up just once. J is TRBJ1-5 and V is TRBV30; 9 bases are a match to TRBD1. The germline gives CDR1 GTSNPN, CDR2 SVGIG (reference sequence). Germline trimming cut 5 bases from V and 5 bases from J; bases unmatched to any gene: 7. The CDR3 extends over 14 amino acids. CDR3: CAWQGQGWDQPQHF. CDR3 coding DNA: TGTGCCTGGCAAGGACAGGGGTGGGATCAGCCCCAGCATTTT.

The genes are TRBV27 and TRBJ1-2; D not resolved. Trimming stripped 3 bases from V and 1 base from J, with 15 bases between. Germline V gene lookup returns CDR1 MNHEY and CDR2 SMNVEV (reference sequence). This CDR3 region has 16 residues. The CDR3 bases are TGTGCCAGCAGTTTTAGGGTTCGGCGGGATAACTATGGCTACACCTTC. Amino acid sequence: CASSFRVRRDNYGYTF.

The chain employs TRBV3-1 (or the pseudogene TRBV3-2) and TRBJ2-3, with TRBD2 matching over 16 bases. CDR3 length: 15 residues. CDR1 and CDR2 from the germline V gene are LGHDT and YNNKEL (reference sequence). With 6 bases clipped from V and 10 bases from J, the junction kept 7 bases outside the gene matches. CDR3 nucleotide sequence: TGTGCCAGCAGAAACCCGGGACTAGCGGGGGGGCCGCAGTATTTT. Translated: CASRNPGLAGGPQYF.

The V call is TRBV27, the J call TRBJ2-5; 9 nucleotides line up with TRBD2. Germline V gene lookup returns CDR1 MNHEY and CDR2 SMNVEV (reference sequence). The length of the CDR3 is 19 residues. V lost 3 bases and J lost 0; bases outside the gene matches: 14. The CDR3 loop is CASSLIGTSPDKDQETQYF. For the CDR3, the DNA is TGTGCCAGCAGTTTGATCGGGACTAGCCCTGATAAAGACCAAGAGACCCAGTACTTC.

The gene calls are TRBV5-8 and TRBJ1-1; possibly TRBD1 for D (5 bases). The CDR3 is made up of 14 amino acids. Germline CDR1 and CDR2: SGHTS and YDEGEE. The V gene lost 0 bases and the J gene lost 5 bases, with 11 bases spanning the gap. CDR3 sequence reads: CASSLGPRGTEAFF. CDR3 DNA sequence: TGTGCCAGCAGCTTGGGGCCGCGGGGGACTGAAGCTTTCTTT.

The CDR3 reads CASSVEPGGSTDTQYF. As DNA, the CDR3 is TGTGCCAGCAGCGTAGAGCCGGGAGGCAGCACAGATACGCAGTATTTT. V usage is TRBV9 and J usage is TRBJ2-3; 7 bases map to TRBD2. The CDR3 loop spans 16 amino acids. Unmatched junction bases numbered 4, after V lost 0 bases and J lost 0 bases. Germline V gene lookup returns CDR1 SGDLS and CDR2 YYNGEE.

V gene TRBV29-1 combines with J gene TRBJ1-1; 8 positions match TRBD1. In germline, CDR1 is SQVTM, CDR2 ANQGSEA. The CDR3 is 14 amino acids. Trimming cost V 6 bases and J 0 bases; bases outside gene matches: 6. In nucleotides, the CDR3 is TGCAGCGTCAGACAGGGGCAAATGAACACTGAAGCTTTCTTT. Translated: CSVRQGQMNTEAFF.

This clone occurred a few times. The V and J genes are TRBV20-1 and TRBJ2-7; 7 bases align to TRBD2. The V and J ends lost 3 bases and 5 bases, in that order; junction bases with no gene match: 7. Germline CDR1 is DFQATT and CDR2 is SNEGSKA (reference sequence). CDR3 length: 13 amino acids. CDR3 DNA: TGCAGTGCTAGTTCCAGCGGGGTCAACGAGCAGTACGTC. Protein: CSASSSGVNEQYV.

This clone was seen once. The junction shows a germline mismatch at one end, possibly a read error. The chain has TRBV7-9 and TRBJ1-6, with D tentatively TRBD1 (6 bases). The CDR3 is 14 amino acids. Germline lookup yields CDR1 SEHNR and CDR2 FQNEAQ (reference sequence). This CDR3 is CASSTGTANSLLHF. In nucleotides, the CDR3 is TGTGCCAGCAGCACAGGGACCGCGAATTCACTCCTCCACTTT.

The chain combines TRBV24-1 with TRBJ2-2; D is undetermined. There are 12 residues in the CDR3. Trimming removed 1 base from V and 8 bases from J, with 4 bases in between. Per the germline V gene, CDR1 is KGHDR and CDR2 is SFDVKD. In DNA, the CDR3 is TGTGCCACCAGTGATTTTTCAGGGGAGCTGTTTTTT. This sequence encodes CATSDFSGELFF.

This rearrangement joins TRBV3-1 (or the pseudogene TRBV3-2) to TRBJ1-2; tentative D call: TRBD1 (6 bases). This CDR3 spans 13 amino acids. The V end was cut by 4 bases, the J end by 6 bases, with 12 bases between. Germline CDR1 and CDR2: LGHDT and YNNKEL (reference sequence). This CDR3 reads CASSRRTDDGYTF. CDR3 nucleotide sequence: TGTGCCAGCAGCCGTCGGACAGACGATGGCTACACCTTC.

The gene calls are TRBV2 and TRBJ2-5; 9 nucleotides line up with TRBD2. The CDR3 loop spans 17 amino acids. V lost 6 bases to trimming and J lost 1 base; unmatched junction nucleotides: 12. Germline CDR1 and CDR2: SNHLY and FYNNEI. CDR3 region: CASSNPEGGLAQETQYF. In DNA form, the CDR3 reads TGTGCCAGCAGCAACCCTGAGGGGGGACTAGCCCAAGAGACCCAGTACTTC.

A remark on this clone: A read error may produce the germline difference seen at one junction end. The V gene is TRBV7-7, the J gene TRBJ2-1; 8 nucleotides agree with TRBD1. Germline CDR1 is SSHAT and CDR2 is FNYEAQ (reference sequence). The CDR3 runs to 15 residues. CDR3 residues: CASSSSTGETNEQFF. CDR3 sequence (DNA): TGTGCTAGCAGCTCCTCGACAGGGGAGACGAATGAGCAGTTCTTC. The full variable domain, its missing parts supplied by reference TRBV7-7 and TRBJ2-1, is GAGVSQSPRYKVTKRGQDVTLRCDPISSHATLYWYQQALGQGPEFLTYFNYEAQPDKSGLPSDRFSAERPEGSISTLTIQRTEQRDSAMYRCASSSSTGETNEQFFGPGTRLTVL.

This clone turned up a few times. The gene calls are TRBV4-1 and TRBJ1-5; TRBD1 matches 8 bases. Germline V gene lookup returns CDR1 MGHRA and CDR2 YSYEKL. The CDR3 runs to 15 residues. The trim removed 4 bases at V and 6 bases at J, leaving 8 bases unmatched. The CDR3: CASSRGTRGPQPQHF. The CDR3 DNA reads as TGCGCCAGCAGCCGAGGGACCAGGGGGCCTCAGCCCCAGCATTTT.

As DNA, the CDR3 is TGTGCTAGTGGCCCAGGGGGACAGACGTGTTTCTATGGCTACACCTTC. It specifies CASGPGGQTCFYGYTF. This chain links TRBV12-5 with TRBJ1-2, with 7 bases that match TRBD1. The V gene's germline CDR1 is LGHNT and CDR2 FRNRAP. The CDR3 runs to 16 residues. The ends lost 6 bases at V and 4 bases at J; junction bases unmatched: 14.

The chain is built from TRBV7-9 and TRBJ1-1; D gene ambiguous. Germline V CDR1 and CDR2: SEHNR, FQNEAQ (reference sequence). V dropped 7 bases and J dropped 4 bases, with 7 bases sitting between them. This CDR3 comprises 11 residues. CDR3: CASKTGTEAFF. The CDR3 region has the DNA TGTGCCAGCAAAACGGGCACTGAAGCTTTCTTT.

This chain uses TRBV19 with TRBJ2-5, with D possibly matching TRBD2 (5 bases). The CDR3 runs 14 residues. Germline V gene sequence: CDR1 LNHDA, CDR2 SQIVND (reference sequence). The germline V and J ends were trimmed by 5 bases and 5 bases, with 15 bases remaining between them. CDR3 DNA sequence: TGTGCCAGTAGTTCCCCTTCTAGCATGGAGACCCAGTACTTC. Translation: CASSSPSSMETQYF.